This T cell receptor beta chain was captured in a study of post-analysis software for immune sequencing data. Across the study: The disease courses covered relapsing-remitting, secondary progressive and progressive-relapsing multiple sclerosis.

The TCR beta cDNA libraries contained unique molecular identifiers. Input amounts of roughly 0.85 to 10 million T cells were used. These gave about 500,000 cDNA molecules, so each molecule approximated one T cell. TCRdb reanalysed the PCR reads using MiXCR and keeps one entry per CDR3 protein. This sample yields 700,000 to 900,000 distinct CDR3 sequences, of which roughly 50% are seen a single time; 4% to 5% belongs to the top ten. Germline assignment: CDR1 KGHSH and CDR2 LQKENI. J gave up 5 bases and V 2 bases, and 5 bases lay outside the gene matches. This CDR3 region has 15 residues. Findings and limits, study-wide: Compared with controls, patients had more of roughly five TRBV segments, including TRBV5-6, TRBV5-1 and TRBV20-1. Relative to controls, patients with multiple sclerosis showed significantly lower normalized Chao1 diversity. Samples from a shared batch, those prepared together, strongly co-clustered by F measure.

Note on this clonotype: Its antigen remains unidentified.

The sequenced material came from blood. The rearrangement joins TRBV18 to TRBJ1-5; 8 bases fit TRBD1. This sequence originates from a girl aged 5 to 17 with multiple sclerosis. CDR3 in amino acids: CASSPKQGVDQPQHF. CDR3 sequence (DNA): TGTGCCAGCTCACCAAAACAGGGGGTAGATCAGCCCCAGCATTTT.